Following are 23 T cell receptor beta chains from one sample sequenced in a study of cytomegalovirus exposure and HLA in healthy donors (dated by TCRdb to 2017 to 2019). Libraries were constructed by the immunoSEQ multiplex PCR assay. For the multiplex PCR, a mixture combining 60 forward primers for TCR Vbeta segments and 13 reverse primers for TCR Jbeta segments was used. TCRdb took over this immuneACCESS table, retaining in-frame rearrangements with V and J assigned. Such tables are incomplete; in checked studies, under half of the missing clones stem from an unresolved V gene, and the remainder is unexplained. This sample has 140,000 or so clones in its table, and about 61% of those were observed once. Less than 2% of the sample rests with the top ten. Sequences were obtained from PBMCs. The source is a male donor in good health and CMV-seronegative.

The rearrangement links TRBV7-2 to TRBJ2-7; D may be TRBD2 (6 bases). This CDR3 comprises 15 residues. Trimming removed 5 bases from V and 1 base from J, with 15 bases in between. Per germline, CDR1 SGHTA and CDR2 FQGNSA. The CDR3 protein is CASSPGGTVSYEQYF. CDR3 DNA sequence: TGTGCCAGCAGCCCTGGCGGGACGGTGTCCTACGAGCAGTACTTC.

This chain uses TRBV11-2 with TRBJ1-1; perhaps TRBD1 as D (6 bases). The CDR3 is 13 amino acids. Trimming took off 6 bases at V and 7 bases at J, with 15 bases between the two ends. The germline gives CDR1 SGHAT, CDR2 FQNNGV. The CDR3 DNA is TGTGCCAGCAGATTGGGGGGGGCGGATGAAGCTTTCTTT. Protein: CASRLGGADEAFF.

The CDR3 reads CSAPGTDFFNEQFF. The CDR3 coding sequence is TGCAGCGCCCCCGGGACAGATTTCTTCAATGAGCAGTTCTTC. The chain combines TRBV29-1 with TRBJ2-1, with 7 positions matching TRBD1. The CDR3 sequence is 14 residues long. Germline values: CDR1 SQVTM, CDR2 ANQGSEA. After removal of 7 bases from V and 6 bases from J, the junction contained 12 bases not matched to a gene.

The rearrangement uses TRBV6-5 and TRBJ1-4, with a possible D match to TRBD1 (6 bases). Trimming removed 4 bases at V and 6 bases at J, with 12 bases between. This CDR3 spans 14 amino acids. CDR1 MNHEY and CDR2 SVGAGI come from the germline V gene. CDR3 amino acids: CASSSQGDDEKLFF. The CDR3 DNA sequence: TGTGCCAGCAGTTCACAGGGAGACGATGAAAAACTGTTTTTT.

The chain combines TRBV9 with TRBJ2-3; D may be TRBD2 (6 bases). V shed 3 bases and J shed 5 bases, with 16 bases lying between them. CDR3 length: 15 residues. CDR1 is SGDLS, CDR2 YYNGEE, per germline. DNA for the CDR3: TGTGCCAGCAGCGCGGAATATCGGGGGATAGATACGCAGTATTTT. Its protein is CASSAEYRGIDTQYF.

The chain combines TRBV7-9 with TRBJ2-1; possibly TRBD1 for D (6 bases). Deletions cut 4 bases from V and 0 bases from J, with 13 bases between. The CDR3 length is 16 residues. Germline-derived CDR1 and CDR2 are SEHNR and FQNEAQ (reference sequence). In DNA form, the CDR3 reads TGTGCCAGCAGCTATTCAGGGGTGAGCTCCTACAATGAGCAGTTCTTC. Translating it yields CASSYSGVSSYNEQFF.

The chain links TRBV5-6 to TRBJ2-3, with 9 bases identical to TRBD1. The CDR3 is 16 residues long. Germline assignment: CDR1 SGHDT and CDR2 YYEEEE. V shed 3 bases and J 0 bases; nucleotides not matched to a gene: 5. The CDR3 coding sequence is TGTGCCAGCAGCTCCCCACAGGGGGCCAGCACAGATACGCAGTATTTT. The encoded protein is CASSSPQGASTDTQYF.

Only a few counts were recorded for this clone. The J gene is TRBJ2-5, the V gene TRBV6-1; D is possibly TRBD1 (5 bases). There are 14 residues in the CDR3. CDR1 MNHNS and CDR2 SASEGT come from the germline V gene. Trimming removed 1 base from V and 5 bases from J, with 11 bases in between. The DNA of the CDR3 is TGTGCCAGCAGTGAAGGGGCAGGGATGGAGACCCAGTACTTC. This codes for CASSEGAGMETQYF.

This chain joins TRBV5-1 and TRBJ2-7, with D maybe TRBD1 (6 bases). Germline V lookup: CDR1 SGHRS, CDR2 YFSETQ. The V end was cut by 4 bases, the J end by 7 bases, with 12 bases between. This CDR3 contains 12 residues. CDR3 protein: CASSIQGREQYF. CDR3 DNA sequence: TGCGCCAGCAGCATACAGGGACGGGAGCAGTACTTC.

The chain has TRBV6-1 and TRBJ2-4, with D perhaps matching TRBD1 (5 bases). V shed 6 bases and J shed 6 bases, with 12 bases lying between them. The CDR3 extends over 13 amino acids. The V gene's germline CDR1 is MNHNS and CDR2 SASEGT. The CDR3 DNA sequence: TGTGCCAGCAGAGACAGCATAGTAAACATTCAGTACTTC. Protein product: CASRDSIVNIQYF.

This chain links TRBV19 with TRBJ2-2, with 14 bases lining up with TRBD2. Germline values: CDR1 LNHDA, CDR2 SQIVND (reference sequence). V gave up 6 bases and J gave up 5 bases; unmatched junction bases: 8. This CDR3 has 17 amino acids. This CDR3 reads CASRPGLAGGDTGELFF. CDR3 in DNA: TGTGCCAGTAGACCTGGACTAGCGGGGGGCGATACCGGGGAGCTGTTTTTT.

The chain recombines TRBV5-4 with TRBJ1-1; no reliable D call. V lost 3 bases, J lost 0 bases, and 15 bases lay in between. CDR1 is SGHNT, CDR2 YYREEE, per germline (reference sequence). The CDR3 runs 16 residues. This CDR3 is CASSSWRTDMNTEAFF. Written as DNA, the CDR3 is TGTGCCAGCAGCTCGTGGCGGACTGACATGAACACTGAAGCTTTCTTT.

This clone has just a few counts. This chain uses TRBV4-1 with TRBJ1-6, with D tentatively TRBD1 (6 bases). The CDR3 runs to 14 residues. Trimming removed 0 bases at V and 13 bases at J, with 13 bases between. Per germline, CDR1 MGHRA and CDR2 YSYEKL. The CDR3 region is CASSQDSRGSPLHF. The CDR3 DNA reads as TGCGCCAGCAGCCAAGACTCCAGGGGATCTCCCCTCCACTTT.

In its sample, this clone was seen a few times. The genes are TRBV4-1 and TRBJ1-6; 9 bases fit TRBD1. Germline values: CDR1 MGHRA, CDR2 YSYEKL. The CDR3 contains 17 residues. Trimming cost V 0 bases and J 5 bases; bases outside gene matches: 5. In DNA, the CDR3 is TGCGCCAGCAGCCAAGATAAGTGGACAGGGGATAATTCACCCCTCCACTTT. Translation gives CASSQDKWTGDNSPLHF.

J is TRBJ2-1 and V is TRBV10-3; 11 bases are a match to TRBD2. Germline-derived CDR1 and CDR2 are ENHRY and SYGVKD. The ends lost 6 bases at V and 9 bases at J; junction bases unmatched: 10. CDR3 length: 15 residues. In DNA form, the CDR3 reads TGTGCCATCAGCGGGACTAGCGGCATGAACGGTGAGCAGTTCTTC. This translates into CAISGTSGMNGEQFF.

This rearrangement joins TRBV5-6 to TRBJ2-2; TRBD2 might be the D (7 bases). The CDR3 consists of 17 residues. Germline V lookup: CDR1 SGHDT, CDR2 YYEEEE. The germline V and J ends were trimmed by 0 bases and 4 bases, with 16 bases remaining between them. DNA of the CDR3: TGTGCCAGCAGCTTGGGAGGTGGGGGGGCCTTCACCGGGGAGCTGTTTTTT. Translated, it gives CASSLGGGGAFTGELFF.

The chain recombines TRBV7-2 with TRBJ1-1; D gene ambiguous. Per germline, CDR1 SGHTA and CDR2 FQGNSA. The CDR3 length is 14 residues. Trimming stripped 2 bases from V and 0 bases from J, with 7 bases between. CDR3: CASSLTGMNTEAFF. CDR3 in DNA: TGTGCCAGCAGCTTAACGGGGATGAACACTGAAGCTTTCTTT.

This clone was observed a handful of times. The chain employs TRBV29-1 and TRBJ1-3; 8 nucleotides line up with TRBD1. Germline loops: CDR1 SQVTM, CDR2 ANQGSEA. J gave up 1 base and V 7 bases, and 3 bases lay outside the gene matches. This CDR3 is built from 13 residues. As DNA, the CDR3 is TGCAGCGGCCGGGACAGGTCTGGAAACACCATATATTTT. The encoded protein is CSGRDRSGNTIYF.

The rearrangement uses TRBV4-2 and TRBJ2-2; 8 positions match TRBD1. Germline V gene data show CDR1 as LGHNA and CDR2 as YNFKEQ. V dropped 5 bases and J dropped 4; count of bases not matched to a gene: 9. The CDR3 is 16 residues long. CDR3 in DNA: TGTGCCAGCAGCAACTCAGGGGGCGCAGGCACCGGGGAGCTGTTTTTT. This encodes CASSNSGGAGTGELFF.

The V call is TRBV27, the J call TRBJ2-7, with D unclear. This CDR3 spans 14 amino acids. With 5 bases removed from V and 3 bases from J, the gap between germline ends came to 14 bases. From germline, CDR1 is MNHEY and CDR2 SMNVEV (reference sequence). CDR3 nucleotides: TGTGCCAGCAGTCCCCGAGGCGTTCTCTACGAGCAGTACTTC. It yields the protein CASSPRGVLYEQYF.

The chain recombines TRBV27 with TRBJ1-1; 7 bases agree with TRBD1. The length of the CDR3 is 14 residues. Germline lookup yields CDR1 MNHEY and CDR2 SMNVEV (reference sequence). J lost 6 bases, V lost 7 bases, and 11 bases had no gene match. CDR3 bases: TGTGCCAGCAATCGACAGGGTGGGTTTCCTGAAGCTTTCTTT. It encodes CASNRQGGFPEAFF.

The chain links TRBV6-5 to TRBJ1-4; D unresolved. This CDR3 contains 16 residues. Trimming cost V 0 bases and J 6 bases, with 14 bases left between them. Germline V gene lookup returns CDR1 MNHEY and CDR2 SVGAGI. This chain's CDR3 is CASSYSIVMRDEKLFF. The CDR3 DNA reads as TGTGCCAGCAGTTACTCGATAGTAATGCGGGATGAAAAACTGTTTTTT.

V is TRBV5-4 and J is TRBJ2-5; no definite D call. Germline V gene lookup returns CDR1 SGHNT and CDR2 YYREEE (reference sequence). V was pared by 0 bases and J by 2 bases, with 5 bases between. The CDR3 length is 13 residues. This CDR3 is CASSLDRQETQYF. The CDR3 DNA reads TGTGCCAGCAGCTTGGACAGACAAGAGACCCAGTACTTC.